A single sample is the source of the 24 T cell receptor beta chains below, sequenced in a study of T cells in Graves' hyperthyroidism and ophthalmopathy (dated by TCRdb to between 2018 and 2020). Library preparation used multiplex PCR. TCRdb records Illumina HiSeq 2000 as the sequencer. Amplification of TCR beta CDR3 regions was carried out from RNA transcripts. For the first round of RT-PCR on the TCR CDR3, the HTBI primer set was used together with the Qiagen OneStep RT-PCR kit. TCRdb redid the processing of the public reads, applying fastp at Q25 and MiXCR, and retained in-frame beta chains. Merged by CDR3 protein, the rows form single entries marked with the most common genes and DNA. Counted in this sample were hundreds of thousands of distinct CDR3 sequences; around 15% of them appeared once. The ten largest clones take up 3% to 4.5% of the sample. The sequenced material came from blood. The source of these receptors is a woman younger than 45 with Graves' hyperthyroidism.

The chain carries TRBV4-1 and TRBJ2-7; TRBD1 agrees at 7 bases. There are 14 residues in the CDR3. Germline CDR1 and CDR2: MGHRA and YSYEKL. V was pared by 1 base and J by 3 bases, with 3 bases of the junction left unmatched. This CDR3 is CASSQVSGGYEQYF. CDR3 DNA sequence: TGCGCCAGCAGCCAAGTTTCAGGGGGCTACGAGCAGTACTTC.

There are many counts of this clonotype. CDR3 in amino acids: CASSYAHNIKNTEAFF. Written as DNA, the CDR3 is TGTGCCAGCAGCTACGCCCACAACATTAAGAACACTGAAGCTTTCTTT. This chain connects TRBV3-1 to TRBJ1-1; D is ambiguous. This CDR3 has 16 amino acids. Germline values: CDR1 LGHDT, CDR2 YNNKEL (reference sequence). The V gene lost 5 bases and the J gene lost 1 base, with 17 bases spanning the gap.

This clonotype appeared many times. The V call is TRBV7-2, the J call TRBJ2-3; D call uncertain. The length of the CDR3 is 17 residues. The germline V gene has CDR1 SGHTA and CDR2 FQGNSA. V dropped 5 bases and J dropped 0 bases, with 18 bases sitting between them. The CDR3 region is CASSPAQGVTSTDTQYF. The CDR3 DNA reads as TGTGCCAGCAGCCCTGCCCAAGGCGTTACTAGCACAGATACGCAGTATTTT.

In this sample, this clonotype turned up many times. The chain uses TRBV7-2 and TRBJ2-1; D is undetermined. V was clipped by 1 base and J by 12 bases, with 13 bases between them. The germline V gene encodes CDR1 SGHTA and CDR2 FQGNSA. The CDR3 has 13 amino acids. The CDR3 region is CASSLDWVVGQFF. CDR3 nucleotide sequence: TGTGCCAGCAGCTTAGATTGGGTAGTCGGGCAGTTCTTC.

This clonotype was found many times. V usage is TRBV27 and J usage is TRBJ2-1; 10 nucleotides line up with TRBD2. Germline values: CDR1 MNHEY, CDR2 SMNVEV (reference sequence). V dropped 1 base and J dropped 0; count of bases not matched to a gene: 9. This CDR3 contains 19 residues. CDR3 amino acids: CASSLLGTSEWSSYNEQFF. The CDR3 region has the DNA TGTGCCAGCAGTTTATTGGGGACTAGCGAATGGAGCTCCTACAATGAGCAGTTCTTC.

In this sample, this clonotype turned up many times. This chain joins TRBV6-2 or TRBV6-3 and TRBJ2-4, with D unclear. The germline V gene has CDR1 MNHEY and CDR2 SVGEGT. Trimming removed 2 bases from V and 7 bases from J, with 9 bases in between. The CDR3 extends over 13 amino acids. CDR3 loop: CASSYGFFNIQYF. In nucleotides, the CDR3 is TGTGCCAGCAGTTACGGTTTTTTCAACATTCAGTACTTC.

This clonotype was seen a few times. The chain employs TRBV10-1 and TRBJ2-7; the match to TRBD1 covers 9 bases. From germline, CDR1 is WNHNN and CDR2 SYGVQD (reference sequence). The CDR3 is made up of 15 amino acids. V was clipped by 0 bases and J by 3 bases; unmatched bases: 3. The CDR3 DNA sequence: TGCGCCAGCAGTGAGTCGGGACAGGGCCGCTACGAGCAGTACTTC. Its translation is CASSESGQGRYEQYF.

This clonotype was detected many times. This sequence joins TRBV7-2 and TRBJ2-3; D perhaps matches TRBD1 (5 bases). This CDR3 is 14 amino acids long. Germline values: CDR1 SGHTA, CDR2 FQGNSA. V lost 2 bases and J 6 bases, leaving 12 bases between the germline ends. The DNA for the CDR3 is TGTGCCAGCAGCTTAAGTTCAGGGTTGGATACGCAGTATTTT. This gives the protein CASSLSSGLDTQYF. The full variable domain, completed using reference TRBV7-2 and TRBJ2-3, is GAGVSQSPSNKVTEKGKDVELRCDPISGHTALYWYRQSLGQGLEFLIYFQGNSAPDKSGLPSDRFSAERTGGSVSTLTIQRTQQEDSAVYLCASSLSSGLDTQYFGPGTRLTVL.

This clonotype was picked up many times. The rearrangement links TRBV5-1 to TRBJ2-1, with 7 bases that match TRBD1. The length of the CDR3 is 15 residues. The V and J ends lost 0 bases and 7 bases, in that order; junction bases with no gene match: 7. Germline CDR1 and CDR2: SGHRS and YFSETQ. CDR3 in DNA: TGCGCCAGCAGCTTGGAGACAGGGCTTCAAAATGAGCAGTTCTTC. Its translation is CASSLETGLQNEQFF.

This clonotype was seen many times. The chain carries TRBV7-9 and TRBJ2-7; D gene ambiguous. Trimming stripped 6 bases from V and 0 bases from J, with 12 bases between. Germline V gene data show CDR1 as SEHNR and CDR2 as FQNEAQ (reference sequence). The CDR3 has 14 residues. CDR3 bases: TGTGCCAGCAGTCAAGAGGCGGTCTCCTACGAGCAGTACTTC. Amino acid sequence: CASSQEAVSYEQYF.

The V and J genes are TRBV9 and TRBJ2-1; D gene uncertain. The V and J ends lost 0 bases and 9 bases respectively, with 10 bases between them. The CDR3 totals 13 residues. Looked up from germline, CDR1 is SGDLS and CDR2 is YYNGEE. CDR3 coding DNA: TGTGCCAGCAGCGTAGGATCCTTACGTGAGCAGTTCTTC. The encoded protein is CASSVGSLREQFF.

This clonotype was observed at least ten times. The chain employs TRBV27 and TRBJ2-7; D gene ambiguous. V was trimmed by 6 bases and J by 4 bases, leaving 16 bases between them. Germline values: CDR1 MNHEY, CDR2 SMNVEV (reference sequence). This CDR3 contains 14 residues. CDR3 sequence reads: CASSISSEWYEQYF. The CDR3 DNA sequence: TGTGCCAGCAGCATTTCTTCGGAATGGTACGAGCAGTACTTC.

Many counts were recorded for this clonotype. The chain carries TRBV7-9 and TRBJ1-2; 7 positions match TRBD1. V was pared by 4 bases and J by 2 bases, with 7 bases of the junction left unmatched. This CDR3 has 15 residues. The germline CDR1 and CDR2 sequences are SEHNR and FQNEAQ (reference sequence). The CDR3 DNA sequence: TGTGCCAGCAGCTCCACAGGGGCCGGGAACTATGGCTACACCTTC. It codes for CASSSTGAGNYGYTF.

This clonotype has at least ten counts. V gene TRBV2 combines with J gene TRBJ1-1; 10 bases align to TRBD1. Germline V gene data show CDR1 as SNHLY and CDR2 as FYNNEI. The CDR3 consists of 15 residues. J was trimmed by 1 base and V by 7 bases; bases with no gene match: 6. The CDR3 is CASTGTGAGNTEAFF. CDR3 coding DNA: TGTGCCAGCACCGGGACAGGGGCAGGGAACACTGAAGCTTTCTTT. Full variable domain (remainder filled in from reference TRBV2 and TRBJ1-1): EPEVTQTPSHQVTQMGQEVILRCVPISNHLYFYWYRQILGQKVEFLVSFYNNEISEKSEIFDDQFSVERPDGSNFTLKIRSTKLEDSAMYFCASTGTGAGNTEAFFGQGTRLTVV.

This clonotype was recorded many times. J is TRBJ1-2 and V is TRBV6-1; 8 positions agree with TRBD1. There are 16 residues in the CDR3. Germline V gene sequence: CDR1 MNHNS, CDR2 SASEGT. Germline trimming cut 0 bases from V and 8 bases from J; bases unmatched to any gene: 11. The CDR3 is CASSEASGGVGKGYTF. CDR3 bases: TGTGCCAGCAGTGAAGCTTCAGGGGGCGTCGGGAAGGGCTACACCTTC.

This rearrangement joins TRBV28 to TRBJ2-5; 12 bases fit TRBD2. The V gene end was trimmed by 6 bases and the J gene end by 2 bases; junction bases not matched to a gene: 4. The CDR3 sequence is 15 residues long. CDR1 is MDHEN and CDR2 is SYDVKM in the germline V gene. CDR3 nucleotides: TGTGCCAGCAGAGCCGGGACTAGCGGGCAAGAGACCCAGTACTTC. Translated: CASRAGTSGQETQYF. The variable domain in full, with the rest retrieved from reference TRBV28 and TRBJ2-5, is DVKVTQSSRYLVKRTGEKVFLECVQDMDHENMFWYRQDPGLGLRLIYFSYDVKMKEKGDIPEGYSVSREKKERFSLILESASTNQTSMYLCASRAGTSGQETQYFGPGTRLLVL.

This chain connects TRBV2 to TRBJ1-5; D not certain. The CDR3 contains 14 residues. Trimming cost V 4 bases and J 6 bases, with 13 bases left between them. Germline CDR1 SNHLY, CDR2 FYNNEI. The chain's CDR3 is CASSGGGARQPQHF. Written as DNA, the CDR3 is TGTGCCAGCAGTGGCGGAGGAGCTCGTCAGCCCCAGCATTTT. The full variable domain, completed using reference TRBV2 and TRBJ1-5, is EPEVTQTPSHQVTQMGQEVILRCVPISNHLYFYWYRQILGQKVEFLVSFYNNEISEKSEIFDDQFSVERPDGSNFTLKIRSTKLEDSAMYFCASSGGGARQPQHFGDGTRLSIL.

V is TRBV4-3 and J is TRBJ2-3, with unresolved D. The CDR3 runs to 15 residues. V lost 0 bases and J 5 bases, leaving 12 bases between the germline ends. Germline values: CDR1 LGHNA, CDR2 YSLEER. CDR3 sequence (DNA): TGCGCCAGCAGCCAAGATGGCGTCTTCATAGATACGCAGTATTTT. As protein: CASSQDGVFIDTQYF.

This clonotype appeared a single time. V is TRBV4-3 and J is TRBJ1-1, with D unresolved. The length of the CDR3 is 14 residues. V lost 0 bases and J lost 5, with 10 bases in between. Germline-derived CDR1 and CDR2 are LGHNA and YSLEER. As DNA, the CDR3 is TGCGCCAGCAGCCAAGAACCGGTGGGGACTGAAGCTTTCTTT. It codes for CASSQEPVGTEAFF.

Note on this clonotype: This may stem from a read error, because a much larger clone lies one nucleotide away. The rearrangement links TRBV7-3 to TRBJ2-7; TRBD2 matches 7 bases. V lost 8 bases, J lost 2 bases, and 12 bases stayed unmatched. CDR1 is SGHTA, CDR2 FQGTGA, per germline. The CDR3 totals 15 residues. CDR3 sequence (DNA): TGTGCCAGCCCGAGTGTGGGTGGGACTACCTACGAGCAGTACTTC. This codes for CASPSVGGTTYEQYF.

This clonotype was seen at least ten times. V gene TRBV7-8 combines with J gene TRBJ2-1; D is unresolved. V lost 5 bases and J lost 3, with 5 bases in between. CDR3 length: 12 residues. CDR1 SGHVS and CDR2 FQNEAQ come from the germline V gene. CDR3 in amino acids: CASSQNYNEQFF. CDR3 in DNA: TGTGCCAGCAGCCAGAACTACAATGAGCAGTTCTTC.

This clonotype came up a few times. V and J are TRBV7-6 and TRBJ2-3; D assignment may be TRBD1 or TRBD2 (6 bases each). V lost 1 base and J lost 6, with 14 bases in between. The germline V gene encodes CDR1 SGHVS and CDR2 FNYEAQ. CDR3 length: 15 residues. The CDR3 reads CASSLGPGAWDTQYF. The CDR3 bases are TGTGCCAGCAGCTTAGGTCCGGGGGCGTGGGATACGCAGTATTTT.

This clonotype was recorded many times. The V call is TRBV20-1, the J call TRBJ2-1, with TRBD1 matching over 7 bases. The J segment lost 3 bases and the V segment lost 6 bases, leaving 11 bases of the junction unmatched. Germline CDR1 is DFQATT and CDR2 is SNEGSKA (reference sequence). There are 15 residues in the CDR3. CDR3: CSASDRVIYYNEQFF. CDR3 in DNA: TGCAGTGCGAGTGACAGGGTTATCTACTACAATGAGCAGTTCTTC.

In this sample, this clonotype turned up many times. CDR3 in DNA: TGTGCCAGCAGCTTAAGCGGGGAGCGGGAGGCAGAGACCCAGTACTTC. Its protein is CASSLSGEREAETQYF. This sequence joins TRBV7-8 and TRBJ2-5, with TRBD2 matching over 9 bases. The CDR3 has 16 residues. The ends lost 2 bases at V and 4 bases at J; junction bases unmatched: 8. Germline V CDR1 and CDR2: SGHVS, FQNEAQ.